A single sample is the source of the 18 T cell receptor beta chains below, sequenced in a study of T cell responses to AZD1222 COVID-19 vaccine. Sequenced by immunoSEQ multiplex PCR; TCRdb stores in-frame clones only, minus some. The repertoire consists of fewer than 90,000 clones, with 90% to 95% occurring once and the leading ten covering under 14%. This material consisted of peripheral blood, taken 28 days after the second AZD1222 dose. These receptors were collected from an adult who received the AZD1222 COVID-19 vaccine.

This CDR3 is CSVEPIGLAYQETQYF. In DNA form, the CDR3 reads TGCAGCGTTGAGCCGATCGGACTAGCGTACCAAGAGACCCAGTACTTC. V gene TRBV29-1 combines with J gene TRBJ2-5, with 9 bases aligning to TRBD2. Per germline, CDR1 SQVTM and CDR2 ANQGSEA. V shed 3 bases and J 0 bases; nucleotides not matched to a gene: 8. CDR3 size: 16 residues.

The chain combines TRBV5-1 with TRBJ1-5; maybe TRBD1 (6 bases). V shed 0 bases and J shed 1 base, with 11 bases lying between them. CDR1 and CDR2 (germline): SGHRS, YFSETQ. This CDR3 has 16 amino acids. The CDR3 region is CASSLVPGASNQPQHF. CDR3 DNA: TGCGCCAGCAGCTTGGTCCCAGGGGCAAGCAATCAGCCCCAGCATTTT.

The chain links TRBV19 to TRBJ2-5, with D tentatively TRBD2 (7 bases). V was clipped by 1 base and J by 5 bases, with 17 bases between them. The germline gives CDR1 LNHDA, CDR2 SQIVND (reference sequence). The CDR3 loop spans 16 amino acids. CDR3 region: CASSIVGGGLMETQYF. The CDR3 region has the DNA TGTGCCAGTAGTATAGTAGGGGGAGGGCTCATGGAGACCCAGTACTTC.

This clone was counted between two and nine times. The same CDR3 is also encoded by other DNA sequences in this sample. The chain uses TRBV5-4 and TRBJ1-1; perhaps TRBD1 as D (5 bases). CDR3 length: 13 amino acids. The germline V and J ends were trimmed by 1 base and 1 base, with 5 bases remaining between them. In germline, CDR1 is SGHNT, CDR2 YYREEE (reference sequence). CDR3 protein: CASSLTGNTEAFF. The CDR3 coding sequence is TGTGCCAGCAGCTTGACAGGGAACACTGAAGCTTTCTTT.

This chain links TRBV6-5 with TRBJ2-5, with D tentatively TRBD2 (7 bases). There are 15 residues in the CDR3. Germline CDR1 is MNHEY and CDR2 is SVGAGI. The V gene lost 6 bases and the J gene lost 1 base, with 15 bases spanning the gap. Written as DNA, the CDR3 is TGTGCCAGCAGCGGGGAGGGGGGGTTCCAAGAGACCCAGTACTTC. Its protein is CASSGEGGFQETQYF.

The chain links TRBV6-6 to TRBJ1-4; D is undetermined. CDR1 and CDR2 (germline): MNHNY, SVGAGI (reference sequence). Between the trimmed V and J ends, which lost 6 bases and 0 bases, there was a span of 11 bases. The CDR3 has 15 amino acids. In DNA, the CDR3 is TGTGCCAGCAGCCCAGACCCCGCAACTAATGAAAAACTGTTTTTT. Its translation is CASSPDPATNEKLFF.

The chain combines TRBV6-5 with TRBJ1-6, with unresolved D. Trimming removed 2 bases at V and 7 bases at J, with 6 bases between. This CDR3 is built from 13 residues. The germline gives CDR1 MNHEY, CDR2 SVGAGI. The CDR3 DNA is TGTGCCAGCAGTTACGAGAGGAATTCACCCCTCCACTTT. It encodes CASSYERNSPLHF.

The rearrangement links TRBV6-4 to TRBJ1-6; the D gene is possibly TRBD1 (6 bases). Germline assignment: CDR1 MRHNA and CDR2 SNTAGT. Trimming took off 5 bases at V and 9 bases at J, with 14 bases between the two ends. This CDR3 spans 14 amino acids. CDR3 loop: CASSRDIASSPLHF. The CDR3 DNA is TGTGCCAGCAGTAGGGACATCGCGAGTTCACCCCTCCACTTT.

The chain couples TRBV5-1 to TRBJ1-5; D call uncertain. Trimming removed 0 bases at V and 4 bases at J, with 5 bases between. Germline lookup yields CDR1 SGHRS and CDR2 YFSETQ. The CDR3 length is 13 residues. CDR3 residues: CASSLVGNQPQHF. The CDR3 nucleotides read TGCGCCAGCAGCTTGGTGGGAAATCAGCCCCAGCATTTT.

The rearrangement uses TRBV18 and TRBJ1-5; 11 bases agree with TRBD1. The germline gives CDR1 KGHSH, CDR2 LQKENI. The CDR3 totals 14 residues. After removal of 4 bases from V and 5 bases from J, the junction contained 1 base not matched to a gene. The CDR3 region has the DNA TGTGCCAGCTCACAGGGACAGGGGGATCAGCCCCAGCATTTT. Residues: CASSQGQGDQPQHF.

The V call is TRBV7-9, the J call TRBJ2-1, with D unresolved. This CDR3 spans 12 amino acids. V lost 7 bases and J 7 bases, leaving 11 bases between the germline ends. From germline, CDR1 is SEHNR and CDR2 FQNEAQ (reference sequence). CDR3 in amino acids: CASTFLSNEQFF. The CDR3 DNA follows: TGTGCCAGCACCTTTCTCTCGAATGAGCAGTTCTTC.

The genes are TRBV5-4 and TRBJ1-1; TRBD1 matches at 7 bases. The CDR3 length is 14 residues. CDR1 and CDR2 from the germline V gene are SGHNT and YYREEE (reference sequence). The J segment lost 4 bases and the V segment lost 0 bases, leaving 3 bases of the junction unmatched. The CDR3 DNA is TGTGCCAGCAGCTTGGGACAGGGAAGCACTGAAGCTTTCTTT. This sequence encodes CASSLGQGSTEAFF.

The chain uses TRBV18 and TRBJ1-5; D ambiguous. Germline CDR1 is KGHSH and CDR2 is LQKENI. Trimming pared 1 base from V and 6 bases from J, leaving 13 bases between. The CDR3 runs to 15 residues. The chain's CDR3 is CASSPHLEFGQPQHF. The CDR3 nucleotides read TGTGCCAGCTCACCACACCTCGAGTTCGGTCAGCCCCAGCATTTT.

For the CDR3, the DNA is TGTGCCTGGAGTCGGGTCGCGACAATCTATGGCTACACCTTC. This sequence encodes CAWSRVATIYGYTF. The chain recombines TRBV30 with TRBJ1-2; no firm D call. Germline V gives CDR1 GTSNPN, CDR2 SVGIG (reference sequence). Trimming took 2 bases from V and 4 from J, leaving 14 bases between them. CDR3 length: 14 amino acids.

The V call is TRBV18, the J call TRBJ2-7; D gene unclear. The CDR3 is made up of 14 amino acids. Trimming took off 3 bases at V and 3 bases at J, with 12 bases between the two ends. The germline CDR1 and CDR2 sequences are KGHSH and LQKENI. CDR3 bases: TGTGCCAGCTCACCGTCCTTCTACGACTACGAGCAGTACTTC. Translating it yields CASSPSFYDYEQYF. Full variable domain (missing parts from reference TRBV18 and TRBJ2-7): NAGVMQNPRHLVRRRGQEARLRCSPMKGHSHVYWYRQLPEEGLKFMVYLQKENIIDESGMPKERFSAEFPKEGPSILRIQQVVRGDSAAYFCASSPSFYDYEQYFGPGTRLTVT.

V is TRBV30 and J is TRBJ1-1; no firm D call. Per germline, CDR1 GTSNPN and CDR2 SVGIG (reference sequence). The CDR3 has 14 residues. V was pared by 0 bases and J by 4 bases, with 12 bases between. CDR3 bases: TGTGCCTGGAGTGTACTCCGGTCGGGCACTGAAGCTTTCTTT. It yields the protein CAWSVLRSGTEAFF.

The rearrangement joins TRBV18 to TRBJ1-6; the D gene is possibly TRBD1 (6 bases). Germline CDR1 reads KGHSH; CDR2 reads LQKENI. This CDR3 is built from 15 residues. The V and J ends lost 4 bases and 8 bases respectively, with 15 bases between them. The CDR3 sequence: CASSQVRGDHSPLHF. The CDR3 region has the DNA TGTGCCAGCTCACAGGTAAGGGGGGACCATTCACCCCTCCACTTT.

The genes are TRBV6-2 or TRBV6-3 and TRBJ1-2; D may be TRBD1 (6 bases). The V gene's germline CDR1 is MNHEY and CDR2 SVGEGT. V lost 2 bases and J 8 bases, leaving 18 bases between the germline ends. The CDR3 spans 15 residues. The CDR3 region is CASSYGGQGLRGYTF. CDR3 in DNA: TGTGCCAGCAGTTACGGGGGGCAGGGACTGCGAGGCTACACCTTC.